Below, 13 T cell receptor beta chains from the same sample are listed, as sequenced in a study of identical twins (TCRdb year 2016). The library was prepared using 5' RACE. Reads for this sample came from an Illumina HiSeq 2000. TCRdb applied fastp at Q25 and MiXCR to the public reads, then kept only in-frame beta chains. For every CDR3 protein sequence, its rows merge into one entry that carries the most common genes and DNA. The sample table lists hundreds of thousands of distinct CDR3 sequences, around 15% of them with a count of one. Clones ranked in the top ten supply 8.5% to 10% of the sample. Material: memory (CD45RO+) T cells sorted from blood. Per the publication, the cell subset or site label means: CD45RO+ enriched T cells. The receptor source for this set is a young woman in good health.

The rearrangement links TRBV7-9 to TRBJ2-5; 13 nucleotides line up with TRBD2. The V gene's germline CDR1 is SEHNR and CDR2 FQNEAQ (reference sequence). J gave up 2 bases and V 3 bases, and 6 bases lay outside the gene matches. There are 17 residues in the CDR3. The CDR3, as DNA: TGTGCCAGCAGCTTGATCGGGACTAGCGGGATTCAAGAGACCCAGTACTTC. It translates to CASSLIGTSGIQETQYF.

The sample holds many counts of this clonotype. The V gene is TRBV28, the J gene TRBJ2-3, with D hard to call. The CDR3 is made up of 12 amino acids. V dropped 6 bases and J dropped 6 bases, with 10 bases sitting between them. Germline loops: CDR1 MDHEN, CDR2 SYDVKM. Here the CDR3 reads CASSTGPDTQYF. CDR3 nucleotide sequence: TGTGCCAGCAGCACGGGTCCCGATACGCAGTATTTT.

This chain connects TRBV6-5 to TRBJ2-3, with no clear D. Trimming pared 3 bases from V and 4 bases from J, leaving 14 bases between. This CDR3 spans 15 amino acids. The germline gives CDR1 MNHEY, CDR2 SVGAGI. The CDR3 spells CASSYRRISADTQYF. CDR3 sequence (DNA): TGTGCCAGCAGTTATCGGCGCATTTCGGCAGATACGCAGTATTTT.

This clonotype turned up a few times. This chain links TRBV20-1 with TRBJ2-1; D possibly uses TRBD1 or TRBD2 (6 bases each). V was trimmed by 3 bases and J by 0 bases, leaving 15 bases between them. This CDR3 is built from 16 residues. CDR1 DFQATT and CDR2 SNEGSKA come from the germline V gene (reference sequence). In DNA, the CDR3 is TGCAGTGCTAGCCCCTGGGGGCGGGACTCCTACAATGAGCAGTTCTTC. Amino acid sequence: CSASPWGRDSYNEQFF.

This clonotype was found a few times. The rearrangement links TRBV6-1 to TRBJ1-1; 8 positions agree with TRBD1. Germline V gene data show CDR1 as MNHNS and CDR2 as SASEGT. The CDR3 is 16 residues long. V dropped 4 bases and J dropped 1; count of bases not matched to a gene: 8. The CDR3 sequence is CASSGQTGGGNTEAFF. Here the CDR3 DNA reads TGTGCCAGCAGTGGCCAAACAGGGGGAGGGAACACTGAAGCTTTCTTT.

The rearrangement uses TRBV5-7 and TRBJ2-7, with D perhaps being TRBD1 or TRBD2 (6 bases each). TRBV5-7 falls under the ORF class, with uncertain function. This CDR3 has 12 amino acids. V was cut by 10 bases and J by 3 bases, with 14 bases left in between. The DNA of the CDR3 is TGTGCCGCGGGGAACAGGGTCTACGAGCAGTACTTC. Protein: CAAGNRVYEQYF.

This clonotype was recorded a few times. The CDR3 DNA reads as TGTGCCAGCAGCTTCTTAGGACAGCGTAATGAAAAACTGTTTTTT. This translates into CASSFLGQRNEKLFF. The chain employs TRBV12-3 or TRBV12-4 and TRBJ1-4; possible D gene TRBD1, 6 bases. The CDR3 runs to 15 residues. V was pared by 6 bases and J by 4 bases, with 15 bases between.

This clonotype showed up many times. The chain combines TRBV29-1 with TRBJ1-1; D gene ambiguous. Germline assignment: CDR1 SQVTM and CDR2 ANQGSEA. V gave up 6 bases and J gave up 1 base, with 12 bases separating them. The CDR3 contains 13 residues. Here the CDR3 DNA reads TGCAGCGTGGGGAGGACGGCGAACACTGAAGCTTTCTTT. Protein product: CSVGRTANTEAFF.

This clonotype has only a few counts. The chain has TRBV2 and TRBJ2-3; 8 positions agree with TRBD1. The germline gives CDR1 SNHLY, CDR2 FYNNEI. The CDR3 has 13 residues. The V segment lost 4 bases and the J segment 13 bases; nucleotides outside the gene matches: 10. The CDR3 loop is CASSGQGWPPEYF. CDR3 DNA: TGTGCCAGCAGTGGACAGGGGTGGCCTCCTGAGTATTTT. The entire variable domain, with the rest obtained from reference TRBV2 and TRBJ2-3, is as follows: EPEVTQTPSHQVTQMGQEVILRCVPISNHLYFYWYRQILGQKVEFLVSFYNNEISEKSEIFDDQFSVERPDGSNFTLKIRSTKLEDSAMYFCASSGQGWPPEYFGPGTRLTVL.

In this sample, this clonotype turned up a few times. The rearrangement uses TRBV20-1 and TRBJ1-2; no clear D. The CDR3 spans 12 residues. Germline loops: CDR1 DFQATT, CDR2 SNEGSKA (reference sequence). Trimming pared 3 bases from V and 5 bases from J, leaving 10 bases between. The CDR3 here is CSASPDEYGYTF. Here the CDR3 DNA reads TGCAGTGCTAGTCCGGATGAGTATGGCTACACCTTC.

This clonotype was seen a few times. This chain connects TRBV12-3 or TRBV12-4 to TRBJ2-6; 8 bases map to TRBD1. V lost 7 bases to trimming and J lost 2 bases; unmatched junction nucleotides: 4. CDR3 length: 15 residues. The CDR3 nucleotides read TGTGCCAGCACTCCGACAGGGGCTGGGGCCAACGTCCTGACTTTC. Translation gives CASTPTGAGANVLTF.

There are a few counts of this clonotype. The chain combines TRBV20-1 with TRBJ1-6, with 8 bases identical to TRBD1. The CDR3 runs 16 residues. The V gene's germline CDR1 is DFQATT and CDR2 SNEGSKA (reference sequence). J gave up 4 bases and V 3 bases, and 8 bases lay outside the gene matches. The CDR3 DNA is TGCAGTGCTAGGGACAGGGAGATTTATTATAATTCACCCCTCCACTTT. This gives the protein CSARDREIYYNSPLHF.

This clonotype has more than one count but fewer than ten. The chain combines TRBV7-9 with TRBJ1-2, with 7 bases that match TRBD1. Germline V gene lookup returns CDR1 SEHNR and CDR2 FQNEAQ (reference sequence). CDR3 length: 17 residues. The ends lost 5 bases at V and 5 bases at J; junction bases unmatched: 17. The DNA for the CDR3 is TGTGCCAGCAGCGATTCCGGGACAGCCTTGACCCTTTATGGCTACACCTTC. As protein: CASSDSGTALTLYGYTF.